Here is one TCR beta chain with its context. The sample belongs to a study of blood T cell repertoires in COVID-19. For the study at large: Collection of acute and convalescent COVID-19 samples took place in the United States, Italy and Spain. T cells, B-cell-depleted T cells, or PBMCs provided the cDNA or gDNA that served as material.

Per the study methods: Quantification of nucleated cells was approximated via reference gene primer amplification. Clones were read by immunoSEQ multiplex PCR, and TCRdb kept only the in-frame ones, dropping some. Clonal size and the V and J genes are those of that table, whereas D and trimming came from the DNA. The sample shows some 55,000 clones, around four fifths of them seen only once. CDR3 length: 15 amino acids. V lost 3 bases, J lost 9 bases, and 8 bases stayed unmatched. Germline values: CDR1 SNHLY, CDR2 FYNNEI. Sequences were obtained from peripheral blood. This clonotype was obtained from a woman aged 60-75 years with acute or convalescent COVID-19. V and J are TRBV2 and TRBJ1-6, with TRBD1 identical over 7 bases. The CDR3 loop reads CASSEEGARGSPLHF. The CDR3 DNA follows: TGTGCCAGCAGTGAGGAGGGGGCGCGAGGTTCACCCCTCCACTTT.